This T cell receptor beta chain was observed in a study of cytomegalovirus exposure and HLA in healthy donors. Per the germline V gene, CDR1 is SGHAT and CDR2 is FQNNGV. CDR3 size: 11 residues. Germline trimming cut 6 bases from V and 8 bases from J; bases unmatched to any gene: 1. This donor lacks a recorded CMV serostatus. Remarks on this clone: Its antigen is unknown.

Amplification used 60 Vbeta primers and 13 Jbeta primers. Per the authors' pipeline: An analysis performed later counted 75 million to 80 million unique TCR beta chains (roughly 11 million of them shared). The protocol was immunoSEQ multiplex PCR, while the TCRdb copy is restricted to in-frame clones and leaves out a portion. The V and J calls and clone size were taken over from that table, and D and trimming were inferred from the DNA. Of about 120,000 clones listed, about three quarters are singletons. Study-level results: Within an earlier analysis, most TCR beta V segments proved productive either about 87% or about 30% of the time. Most TCR sequences were seen very rarely across donors, but some public TCRs occurred in many.

This sequence was found in a human donor in good health. The sample comprised PBMCs. V usage is TRBV11-2 and J usage is TRBJ2-1; 7 bases are a match to TRBD2. The CDR3 sequence is CASRRGYEQFF. CDR3 DNA sequence: TGTGCCAGCAGGCGGGGGTATGAGCAGTTCTTC. Complete variable domain (other parts from reference TRBV11-2 and TRBJ2-1): EAGVAQSPRYKIIEKRQSVAFWCNPISGHATLYWYQQILGQGPKLLIQFQNNGVVDDSQLPKDRFSAERLKGVDSTLKIQPAKLEDSAVYLCASRRGYEQFFGPGTRLTVL.